Only a few counts were recorded for the clone carrying this TCR beta chain. What it recognizes is unknown. The sample is drawn from a study of spatial heterogeneity in lung cancer. The wider study: A strong correlation was found between TCR transcript counts in tumor regions and a T cell module score derived from matched bulk RNA-seq. Across the raw uncorrected reads, a unique TCR and UMI combination was observed, on average, more than ten times.

Overall study findings and caveats: Within tumors, counts of expanded alpha and beta TCRs tracked tumor mutation counts.

Time point specified: sample taken at primary tumor resection. A total of some 70 untreated early-stage non-small cell lung cancer patients served as donors. Whole RNA from tumor, nontumor lung or frozen PBMC was sequenced unsorted. TCRdb itself ran the 5' RACE reads through MiXCR, one entry per CDR3 protein. The sample lists roughly 9,800 distinct CDR3 sequences, approximately 49% occurring once. This receptor was obtained from a female donor with early-stage non-small cell lung cancer. The sequencing here drew on lung tumor tissue, taken at surgery.

CDR3 residues: CASSGQGAGYGYTF. The CDR3 DNA sequence: TGTGCCAGCAGTGGACAGGGGGCCGGCTATGGCTACACCTTC. V usage is TRBV2 and J usage is TRBJ1-2; 10 bases are shared with TRBD1. V shed 4 bases, J shed 4 bases, and the junction held 3 bases outside the gene matches. CDR1 and CDR2 (germline): SNHLY, FYNNEI. The CDR3 extends over 14 amino acids.